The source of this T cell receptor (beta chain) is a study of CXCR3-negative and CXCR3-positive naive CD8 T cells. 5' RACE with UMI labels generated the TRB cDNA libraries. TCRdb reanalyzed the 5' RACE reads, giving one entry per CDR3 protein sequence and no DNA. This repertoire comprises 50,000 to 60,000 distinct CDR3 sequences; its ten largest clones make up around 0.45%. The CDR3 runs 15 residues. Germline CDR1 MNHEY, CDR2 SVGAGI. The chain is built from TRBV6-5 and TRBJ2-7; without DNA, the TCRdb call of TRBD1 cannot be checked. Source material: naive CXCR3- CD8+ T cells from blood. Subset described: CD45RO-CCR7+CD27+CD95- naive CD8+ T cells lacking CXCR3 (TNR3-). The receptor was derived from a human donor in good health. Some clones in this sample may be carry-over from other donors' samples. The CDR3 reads CASSYSTGGPYEQYF.